This TCR beta chain was sequenced during a study of cytomegalovirus exposure and HLA in healthy donors. At the level of the study: Tens of millions of unique TCRs from HLA-typed donors made up an early data release. Study findings and constraints: The productive fraction for most TCR beta V segments was about 87% or about 30% in an earlier analysis. HLA alleles showed associations with 15,000 to 20,000 TCR beta sequences in a later analysis, at a 0.05 false discovery rate. Excluded were some V segments that proved indistinguishable, including TRBV6-2 and TRBV6-3.

The primer mix had 60 Vbeta and 13 Jbeta primers. The data were produced by immunoSEQ multiplex PCR, yet TCRdb's version contains in-frame clones alone and is incomplete. This sample's table has under 40,000 clones. Comment on this clone: The antigen remains undetermined.

Germline loops: CDR1 SQVTM, CDR2 ANQGSEA. Trimming took 6 bases from V and 4 from J, leaving 16 bases between them. The CDR3 length is 13 residues. The sequenced material came from PBMCs. The clonotype comes from a woman between 35 and 50 years old in good health and CMV-seropositive. This sequence joins TRBV29-1 and TRBJ2-7, with D possibly being TRBD1 (6 bases). The CDR3 nucleotides are TGCAGCGTCGAGGGGGACGGCGCTTACGAGCAGTACTTC. As protein: CSVEGDGAYEQYF.